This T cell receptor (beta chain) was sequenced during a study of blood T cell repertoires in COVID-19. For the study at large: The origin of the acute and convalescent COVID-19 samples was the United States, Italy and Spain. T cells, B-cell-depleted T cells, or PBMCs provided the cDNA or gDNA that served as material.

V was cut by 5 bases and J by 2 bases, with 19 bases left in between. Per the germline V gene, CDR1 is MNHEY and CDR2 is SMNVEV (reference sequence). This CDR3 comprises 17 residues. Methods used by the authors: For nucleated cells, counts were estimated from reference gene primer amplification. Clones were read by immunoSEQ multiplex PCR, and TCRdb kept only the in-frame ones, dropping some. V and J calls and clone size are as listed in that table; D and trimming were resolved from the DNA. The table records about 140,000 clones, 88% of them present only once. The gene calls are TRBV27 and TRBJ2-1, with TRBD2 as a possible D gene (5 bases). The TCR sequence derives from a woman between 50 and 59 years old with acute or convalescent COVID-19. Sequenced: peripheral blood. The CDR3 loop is CASSGLAPVPTYNEQFF. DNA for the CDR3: TGTGCCAGCAGTGGGCTAGCTCCCGTCCCTACCTACAATGAGCAGTTCTTC.